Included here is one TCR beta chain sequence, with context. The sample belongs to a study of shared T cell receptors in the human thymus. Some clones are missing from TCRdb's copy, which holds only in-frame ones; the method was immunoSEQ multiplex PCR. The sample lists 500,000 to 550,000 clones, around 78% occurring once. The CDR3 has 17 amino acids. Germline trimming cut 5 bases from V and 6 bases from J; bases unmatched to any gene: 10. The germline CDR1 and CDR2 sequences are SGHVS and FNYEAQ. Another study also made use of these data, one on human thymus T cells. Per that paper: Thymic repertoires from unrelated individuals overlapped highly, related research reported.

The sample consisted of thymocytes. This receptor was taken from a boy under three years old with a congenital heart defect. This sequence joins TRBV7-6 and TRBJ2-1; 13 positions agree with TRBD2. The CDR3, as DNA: TGTGCCAGCAGCCCGGGACTAGCGGGACCTAGGGGCAATGAGCAGTTCTTC. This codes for CASSPGLAGPRGNEQFF.